This T cell receptor beta chain was identified in a study of T cell repertoires in cytomegalovirus infection. Turning to the study itself: HLA-B-restricted CMV epitopes that are well studied, plus recently identified HLA-C-restricted ones, were used by the study. It can be stated that public TCR beta signatures indicated CMV infection as well as a matching HLA type. General study results and limits: Clonotype analysis showed dominance of the ex vivo response by HLA-C-restricted CMV-specific TCR beta clonotypes. Based on cumulative public TCR beta family frequency, carriers of CMV plus the relevant HLA were identified.

TCRdb re-called the reads with MiXCR, one entry per CDR3 protein. The sample holds around 750,000 distinct CDR3 sequences, about 30% seen once. In this sample, this clonotype turned up a few times. The antigen remains undetermined. This receptor was identified in a human donor in good health (CMV status not recorded). Some clones in this sample may be carry-over from other donors' samples. The sample was cultured CD8+ T cells from PBMCs, taken from culture after CMV antigen stimulation.

This CDR3 reads CASSPGPGRVTQYF. The CDR3 DNA sequence: TGTGCCAGCAGCCCCGGACCGGGACGAGTTACGCAGTATTTT. This chain joins TRBV7-9 and TRBJ2-3, with D possibly being TRBD1 or TRBD2 (5 bases each). Trimming took 5 bases from V and 8 from J, leaving 17 bases between them. The CDR3 consists of 14 residues. The germline V gene has CDR1 SEHNR and CDR2 FQNEAQ (reference sequence).